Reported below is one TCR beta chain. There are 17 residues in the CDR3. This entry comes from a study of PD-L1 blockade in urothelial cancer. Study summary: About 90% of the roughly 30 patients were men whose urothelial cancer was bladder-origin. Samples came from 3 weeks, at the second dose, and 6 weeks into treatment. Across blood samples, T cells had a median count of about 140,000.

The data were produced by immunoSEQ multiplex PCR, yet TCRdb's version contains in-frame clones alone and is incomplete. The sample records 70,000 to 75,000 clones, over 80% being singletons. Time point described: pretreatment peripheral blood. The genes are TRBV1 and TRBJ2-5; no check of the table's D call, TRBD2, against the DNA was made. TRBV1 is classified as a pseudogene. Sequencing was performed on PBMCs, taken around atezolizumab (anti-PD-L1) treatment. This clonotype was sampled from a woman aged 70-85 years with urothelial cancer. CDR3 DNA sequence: TGCACCAGCAGCCAACCTAGCGGGAGGGCGATATGGGAGACCCAGTACTTC. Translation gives CTSSQPSGRAIWETQYF.